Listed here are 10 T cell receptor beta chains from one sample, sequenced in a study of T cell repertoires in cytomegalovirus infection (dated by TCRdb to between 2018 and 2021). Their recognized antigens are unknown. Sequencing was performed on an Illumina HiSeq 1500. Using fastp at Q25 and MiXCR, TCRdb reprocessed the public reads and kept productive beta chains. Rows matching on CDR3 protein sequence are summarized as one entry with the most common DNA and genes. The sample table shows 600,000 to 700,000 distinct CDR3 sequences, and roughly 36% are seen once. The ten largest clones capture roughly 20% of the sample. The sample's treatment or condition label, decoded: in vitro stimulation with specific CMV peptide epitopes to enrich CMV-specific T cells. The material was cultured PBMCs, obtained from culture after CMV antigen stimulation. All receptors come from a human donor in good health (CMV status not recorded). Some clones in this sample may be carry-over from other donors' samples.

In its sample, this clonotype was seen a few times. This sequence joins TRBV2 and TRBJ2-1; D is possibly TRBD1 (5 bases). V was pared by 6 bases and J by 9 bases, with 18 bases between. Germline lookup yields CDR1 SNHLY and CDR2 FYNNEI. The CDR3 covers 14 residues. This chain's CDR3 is CASRPRGWTGEQFF. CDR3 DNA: TGTGCCAGCAGACCTAGGGGTTGGACCGGTGAGCAGTTCTTC.

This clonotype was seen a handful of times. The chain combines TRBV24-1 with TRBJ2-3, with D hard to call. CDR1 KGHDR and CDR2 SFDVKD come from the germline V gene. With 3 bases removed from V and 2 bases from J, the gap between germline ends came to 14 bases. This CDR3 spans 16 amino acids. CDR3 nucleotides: TGTGCCACCAGTGATCCCCGTCTCCCGCCCACAGATACGCAGTATTTT. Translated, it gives CATSDPRLPPTDTQYF.

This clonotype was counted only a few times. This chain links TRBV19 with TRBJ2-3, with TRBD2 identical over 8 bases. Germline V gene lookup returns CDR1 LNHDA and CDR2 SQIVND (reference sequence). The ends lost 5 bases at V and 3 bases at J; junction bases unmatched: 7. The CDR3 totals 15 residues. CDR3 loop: CASSLLAGTTDTQYF. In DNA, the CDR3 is TGTGCCAGTAGTCTGTTAGCGGGAACAACAGATACGCAGTATTTT.

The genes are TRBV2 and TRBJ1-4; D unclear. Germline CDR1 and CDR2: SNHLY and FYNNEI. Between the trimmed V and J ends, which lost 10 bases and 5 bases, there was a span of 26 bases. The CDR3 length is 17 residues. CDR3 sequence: CATMARRFGATNEKLFF. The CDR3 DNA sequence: TGTGCCACAATGGCGCGCAGGTTTGGAGCCACAAATGAAAAACTGTTTTTT.

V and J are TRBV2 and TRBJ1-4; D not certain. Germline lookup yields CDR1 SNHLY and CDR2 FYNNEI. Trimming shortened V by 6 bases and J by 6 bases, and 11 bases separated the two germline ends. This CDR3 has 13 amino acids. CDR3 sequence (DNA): TGTGCCAGCAGGATAGGAGGACATGAAAAACTGTTTTTT. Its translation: CASRIGGHEKLFF.

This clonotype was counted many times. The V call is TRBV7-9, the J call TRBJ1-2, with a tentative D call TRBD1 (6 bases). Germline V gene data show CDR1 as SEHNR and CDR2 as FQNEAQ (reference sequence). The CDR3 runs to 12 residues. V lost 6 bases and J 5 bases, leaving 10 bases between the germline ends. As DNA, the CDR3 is TGTGCCAGCAGTTCACAGGGATATGGCTACACCTTC. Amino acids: CASSSQGYGYTF.

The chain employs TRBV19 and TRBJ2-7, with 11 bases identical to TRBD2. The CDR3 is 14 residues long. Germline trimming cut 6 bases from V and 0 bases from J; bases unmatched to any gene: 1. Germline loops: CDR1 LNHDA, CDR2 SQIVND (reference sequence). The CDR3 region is CASRGLADSYEQYF. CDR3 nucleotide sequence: TGTGCCAGTAGGGGACTAGCGGACTCCTACGAGCAGTACTTC.

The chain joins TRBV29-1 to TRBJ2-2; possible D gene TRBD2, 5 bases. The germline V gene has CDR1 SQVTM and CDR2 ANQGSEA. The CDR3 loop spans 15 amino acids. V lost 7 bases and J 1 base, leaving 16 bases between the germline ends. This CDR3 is CSATGIQVNTGELFF. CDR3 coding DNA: TGCAGCGCCACGGGGATCCAGGTGAACACCGGGGAGCTGTTTTTT.

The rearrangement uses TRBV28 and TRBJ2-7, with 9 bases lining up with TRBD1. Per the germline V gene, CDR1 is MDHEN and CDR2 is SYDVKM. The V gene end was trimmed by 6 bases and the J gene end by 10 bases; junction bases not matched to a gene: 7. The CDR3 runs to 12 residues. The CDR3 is CASRQQGAGQYF. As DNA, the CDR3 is TGTGCCAGCAGGCAACAGGGGGCTGGACAGTACTTC. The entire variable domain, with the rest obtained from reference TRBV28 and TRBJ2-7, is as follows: DVKVTQSSRYLVKRTGEKVFLECVQDMDHENMFWYRQDPGLGLRLIYFSYDVKMKEKGDIPEGYSVSREKKERFSLILESASTNQTSMYLCASRQQGAGQYFGPGTRLTVT.

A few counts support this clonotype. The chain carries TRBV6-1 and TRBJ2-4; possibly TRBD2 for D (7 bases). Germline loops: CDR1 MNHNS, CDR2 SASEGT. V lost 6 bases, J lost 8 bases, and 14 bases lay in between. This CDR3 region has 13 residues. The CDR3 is CASSETGRDIQYF. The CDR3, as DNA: TGTGCCAGCAGCGAAACAGGGAGGGACATTCAGTACTTC.